Listed below are T cell receptor beta chains from one sample, sequenced in a study of blood T cell repertoires in COVID-19. Assay: immunoSEQ multiplex PCR; the TCRdb copy retains only in-frame clones and omits some. The sample contains fewer than 300,000 clones, around 85% of which appear only once. Sequencing was carried out using peripheral blood. The receptors were gathered from a human donor with COVID-19, enrolled during active disease. The donor label of this sample is uncertain. Both conserved end residues are part of each CDR3. The order of the fields is CDR3 protein, D gene, V gene. The D gene is left open where the match is weak.

CASGPGTSYNEQFF	TRBD2	TRBV28
CASSLGAGNPPEQYF	-	TRBV7-2
CASSEGGGVRDEQYF	TRBD2	TRBV9
CASSQDNNQPQHF	-	TRBV18
CASSLSEAGALGYTF	-	TRBV7-2
CASSWVSGVADTQYF	-	TRBV5-4
CASSPQGTTEAFF	-	TRBV5-4
CASSLDRGITDTQYF	TRBD1	TRBV7-2
CASSLDRDQPQHF	-	TRBV5-4
CASSLSAGGPDEQYF	TRBD2	TRBV11-2
CASREDLQGVQHTEAFF	TRBD1	TRBV10-2
CASSWGTGGDTGELFF	TRBD1	TRBV7-2
CASSFQPGQGNEKLFF	TRBD1	TRBV7-9
CAWSLSSGNSPLHF	-	TRBV30
CASSKRDLRDTEAFF	-	TRBV6-5
CASSLEGQGAVGKLFF	TRBD1	TRBV5-1
CASSPEGRNTDTQYF	-	TRBV6-5
CASSSGTVLEEQYF	-	TRBV25-1
CASSSGGIYNSPLHF	-	TRBV7-9
CASSLPLAGGNEQFF	TRBD2	TRBV7-2
CATSTDRSTGELFF	-	TRBV15
CASSPSAGGGGDTQYF	TRBD2	TRBV28
CAWTPGLAGNTIYF	-	TRBV30